This T cell receptor (beta chain) came from a study of cytomegalovirus exposure and HLA in healthy donors. Study findings and constraints: Subsequent analysis of the 120 or so validation repertoires found a tendency for first-cohort TCR clusters to co-occur. 150 or so TCR beta chains were listed as cytomegalovirus-associated. Reports showed the classifier diagnosing cytomegalovirus status with high specificity and sensitivity.

Measured with immunoSEQ multiplex PCR; TCRdb has only the in-frame clones, and not every one. The sample shows 76,000 or so clones, about 94% of them seen only once. Worth noting for this clone: Its cognate antigen is unknown.

V shed 7 bases and J 1 base; nucleotides not matched to a gene: 5. The CDR3 loop spans 14 amino acids. CDR1 is SNHLY and CDR2 is FYNNEI in the germline V gene. Material for sequencing was PBMCs. This sequence joins TRBV2 and TRBJ2-7, with 9 bases identical to TRBD1. The source is a woman aged 18-30 years in good health and CMV-seronegative. The chain's CDR3 is CASTYGTGSYEQYF. The CDR3 coding sequence is TGTGCCAGCACCTACGGGACAGGGTCCTACGAGCAGTACTTC.